One and the same sample provided the 27 T cell receptor beta chains below, sequenced in a study of cytomegalovirus exposure and HLA in healthy donors. Amplification used 60 Vbeta primers and 13 Jbeta primers. Using immunoSEQ multiplex PCR, the repertoire was profiled, and TCRdb retains in-frame clones only, with some absent. This sample has about 120,000 clones; about 74% occur once, and the top ten carry around 3%. The sequencing sample was made of PBMCs. Source of these receptors: a woman aged 35 to 49 in good health and CMV-seropositive.

The chain combines TRBV5-6 with TRBJ1-4, with 9 bases aligning to TRBD1. The CDR3 runs 16 residues. V lost 4 bases, J lost 8 bases, and 12 bases stayed unmatched. Germline loops: CDR1 SGHDT, CDR2 YYEEEE. The CDR3 is CASSIGTGRPGEKLFF. The CDR3 DNA reads TGTGCCAGCAGCATCGGGACAGGGAGGCCCGGGGAAAAACTGTTTTTT.

The rearrangement links TRBV29-1 to TRBJ2-1; the D gene is possibly TRBD1 (7 bases). The V end was cut by 6 bases, the J end by 10 bases, with 16 bases between. This CDR3 comprises 12 residues. Germline V gene lookup returns CDR1 SQVTM and CDR2 ANQGSEA. This CDR3 is CSVWRGRGEQFF. CDR3 DNA: TGCAGCGTATGGAGGGGGCGCGGGGAGCAGTTCTTC.

This sequence joins TRBV5-1 and TRBJ2-5; D unresolved. The CDR3 has 14 residues. The germline V and J ends were trimmed by 4 bases and 1 base, with 11 bases remaining between them. The V gene's germline CDR1 is SGHRS and CDR2 YFSETQ. Here the CDR3 reads CASSPILRQETQYF. CDR3 bases: TGCGCCAGCAGCCCAATACTCCGCCAAGAGACCCAGTACTTC.

The chain joins TRBV4-1 to TRBJ2-3, with TRBD1 as a possible D gene (6 bases). The V and J ends lost 1 base and 10 bases respectively, with 6 bases between them. The CDR3 is 11 amino acids. From germline, CDR1 is MGHRA and CDR2 YSYEKL. The DNA of the CDR3 is TGCGCCAGCAGCCAAGCAGGGGCGCAGTATTTT. Translated, it gives CASSQAGAQYF.

The rearrangement links TRBV13 to TRBJ2-5; TRBD1 agrees at 8 bases. Germline lookup yields CDR1 PRHDT and CDR2 FYEKMQ (reference sequence). V was pared by 4 bases and J by 6 bases, with 4 bases of the junction left unmatched. The CDR3 runs to 13 residues. The CDR3 protein is CASSSGQEKTQYF. The CDR3 DNA is TGTGCCAGCAGCTCGGGACAGGAAAAGACCCAGTACTTC.

This clone was observed a single time. This chain joins TRBV15 and TRBJ2-7; 8 bases are shared with TRBD1. J gave up 0 bases and V 7 bases, and 8 bases lay outside the gene matches. The CDR3 extends over 15 amino acids. Germline CDR1 and CDR2: LNHNV and YYDKDF (reference sequence). This chain's CDR3 is CATTAGTGDSYEQYF. CDR3 sequence (DNA): TGTGCCACCACGGCCGGGACAGGCGACTCCTACGAGCAGTACTTC.

The V gene is TRBV7-2, the J gene TRBJ2-7; the D gene is possibly TRBD2 (5 bases). V was trimmed by 6 bases and J by 2 bases, leaving 14 bases between them. The CDR3 spans 14 residues. CDR1 and CDR2 from the germline V gene are SGHTA and FQGNSA. The CDR3 here is CASRLNQAAYEQYF. CDR3 nucleotides: TGTGCCAGCAGACTAAACCAAGCGGCCTACGAGCAGTACTTC.

The chain uses TRBV19 and TRBJ2-7; possible D gene TRBD1, 6 bases. The length of the CDR3 is 13 residues. Germline CDR1 LNHDA, CDR2 SQIVND (reference sequence). Deletions cut 4 bases from V and 2 bases from J, with 9 bases between. The CDR3 here is CASSTTGPYEQYF. CDR3 bases: TGTGCCAGTAGTACGACAGGTCCCTACGAGCAGTACTTC.

Note on this clone: The junction does not match germline at one end; this may be a read error. The chain combines TRBV7-9 with TRBJ2-1; TRBD2 matches 9 bases. The CDR3 spans 16 residues. Germline assignment: CDR1 SEHNR and CDR2 FQNEAQ (reference sequence). CDR3 sequence reads: CTISSASGASYNEQFF. CDR3 sequence (DNA): TGCACGATCAGCTCAGCTAGCGGGGCATCCTACAATGAGCAGTTCTTC.

The chain is built from TRBV5-1 and TRBJ2-3; 7 bases fit TRBD2. V lost 6 bases to trimming and J lost 0 bases; unmatched junction nucleotides: 7. CDR1 and CDR2 (germline): SGHRS, YFSETQ. The length of the CDR3 is 15 residues. CDR3 sequence: CASNGWEGSTDTQYF. The CDR3 DNA reads as TGCGCCAGCAACGGCTGGGAGGGGAGCACAGATACGCAGTATTTT.

The rearrangement links TRBV15 to TRBJ1-2; TRBD1 agrees at 9 bases. The CDR3 length is 13 residues. From germline, CDR1 is LNHNV and CDR2 YYDKDF (reference sequence). J was trimmed by 5 bases and V by 3 bases; bases with no gene match: 1. In DNA form, the CDR3 reads TGTGCCACCAGCAGCGACAGGGGGTATGGCTACACCTTC. Translating gives CATSSDRGYGYTF.

The chain recombines TRBV7-9 with TRBJ2-5, with a possible D match to TRBD2 (5 bases). The CDR3 loop spans 15 amino acids. Trimming stripped 5 bases from V and 5 bases from J, with 18 bases between. Germline CDR1 SEHNR, CDR2 FQNEAQ (reference sequence). CDR3 region: CASSPAGGSGETQYF. In DNA, the CDR3 is TGTGCCAGCAGCCCGGCGGGCGGGTCTGGGGAGACCCAGTACTTC.

This clone was seen just once. V usage is TRBV25-1 and J usage is TRBJ2-3; 8 nucleotides agree with TRBD1. The germline V gene has CDR1 MGHDK and CDR2 SYGVNS. Trimming at V came to 1 base and at J to 3 bases, leaving 9 bases not matched to a gene. The CDR3 spans 17 residues. The CDR3 sequence: CASSESDRGGPTDTQYF. The CDR3 nucleotides are TGTGCCAGCAGTGAATCTGACAGGGGTGGCCCTACAGATACGCAGTATTTT. Full variable domain (remainder filled in from reference TRBV25-1 and TRBJ2-3): EADIYQTPRYLVIGTGKKITLECSQTMGHDKMYWYQQDPGMELHLIHYSYGVNSTEKGDLSSESTVSRIRTEHFPLTLESARPSHTSQYLCASSESDRGGPTDTQYFGPGTRLTVL.

The gene calls are TRBV5-1 and TRBJ1-5, with 12 nucleotides matching TRBD1. Germline trimming cut 4 bases from V and 7 bases from J; bases unmatched to any gene: 3. Germline V gene lookup returns CDR1 SGHRS and CDR2 YFSETQ. This CDR3 spans 14 amino acids. CDR3 sequence (DNA): TGCGCCAGCAGCACAGGGACAGGGGGCCAGCCCCAGCATTTT. As protein: CASSTGTGGQPQHF.

The chain uses TRBV5-1 and TRBJ2-5; 9 bases fit TRBD1. J lost 2 bases, V lost 0 bases, and 8 bases had no gene match. Germline CDR1 is SGHRS and CDR2 is YFSETQ. The CDR3 covers 17 residues. The CDR3 reads CASSLVPRQGVQETQYF. DNA for the CDR3: TGCGCCAGCAGCTTGGTCCCGCGACAGGGGGTTCAAGAGACCCAGTACTTC. The variable domain in full, with the rest retrieved from reference TRBV5-1 and TRBJ2-5, is KAGVTQTPRYLIKTRGQQVTLSCSPISGHRSVSWYQQTPGQGLQFLFEYFSETQRNKGNFPGRFSGRQFSNSRSEMNVSTLELGDSALYLCASSLVPRQGVQETQYFGPGTRLLVL.

CDR3 coding DNA: TGTGCCAGTAGTATGGCTGCAGGCACCGGGGAGCTGTTTTTT. This encodes CASSMAAGTGELFF. The chain carries TRBV19 and TRBJ2-2; no reliable D call. Germline CDR1 reads LNHDA; CDR2 reads SQIVND (reference sequence). CDR3 length: 14 amino acids. V gave up 3 bases and J gave up 4 bases, with 9 bases separating them.

The V call is TRBV15, the J call TRBJ2-1; D is perhaps TRBD2 (6 bases). The CDR3 consists of 16 residues. Between the trimmed V and J ends, which lost 0 bases and 7 bases, there was a span of 16 bases. Germline V lookup: CDR1 LNHNV, CDR2 YYDKDF (reference sequence). The CDR3 coding sequence is TGTGCCACCAGCAGAGATTGGAGGGCCGGTGCGAATGAGCAGTTCTTC. It translates to CATSRDWRAGANEQFF.

This clone occurred a few times. The CDR3 DNA sequence: TGTGCCAGCAAACAGGGGGGCAACAATGAGCAGTTCTTC. Its protein product is CASKQGGNNEQFF. This chain connects TRBV27 to TRBJ2-1; 8 nucleotides line up with TRBD1. The length of the CDR3 is 13 residues. Trimming took 7 bases from V and 5 from J; bases not matched to a gene: 4. Germline V lookup: CDR1 MNHEY, CDR2 SMNVEV (reference sequence).

The gene calls are TRBV15 and TRBJ1-1; no definite D call. There are 15 residues in the CDR3. Trimming stripped 1 base from V and 2 bases from J, with 11 bases between. Germline CDR1 LNHNV, CDR2 YYDKDF (reference sequence). CDR3 protein: CATSRGGGGNTEAFF. CDR3 in DNA: TGTGCCACCAGCAGAGGTGGAGGCGGAAACACTGAAGCTTTCTTT. The full variable domain, in which reference TRBV15 and TRBJ1-1 provide the parts outside the CDR3, is DAMVIQNPRYQVTQFGKPVTLSCSQTLNHNVMYWYQQKSSQAPKLLFHYYDKDFNNEADTPDNFQSRRPNTSFCFLDIRSPGLGDTAMYLCATSRGGGGNTEAFFGQGTRLTVV.

The chain employs TRBV7-9 and TRBJ1-5; D is perhaps TRBD1 (6 bases). Germline values: CDR1 SEHNR, CDR2 FQNEAQ (reference sequence). The CDR3 covers 14 residues. V lost 4 bases and J lost 3, with 10 bases in between. CDR3 amino acids: CASSYGQPNQPQHF. The CDR3, as DNA: TGTGCCAGCAGCTACGGACAGCCCAATCAGCCCCAGCATTTT.

The chain recombines TRBV5-6 with TRBJ2-1; TRBD1 aligns across 11 bases. CDR1 and CDR2 (germline): SGHDT, YYEEEE. The CDR3 loop spans 16 amino acids. J lost 7 bases, V lost 2 bases, and 8 bases had no gene match. The CDR3 DNA sequence: TGTGCCAGCAGCTTTTTAGGACAGGGGGCGAGAAATGAGCAGTTCTTC. This sequence encodes CASSFLGQGARNEQFF.

This chain joins TRBV5-1 and TRBJ2-3, with 9 bases identical to TRBD2. Per germline, CDR1 SGHRS and CDR2 YFSETQ. Trimming at V came to 5 bases and at J to 4 bases, leaving 8 bases not matched to a gene. The CDR3 contains 15 residues. CDR3 nucleotide sequence: TGCGCCAGCAGTGGGACTAGCAAAACATCAGATACGCAGTATTTT. Protein product: CASSGTSKTSDTQYF.

This rearrangement joins TRBV19 to TRBJ1-1, with 8 bases identical to TRBD1. This CDR3 comprises 14 residues. J gave up 0 bases and V 6 bases, and 3 bases lay outside the gene matches. Germline V gene data show CDR1 as LNHDA and CDR2 as SQIVND (reference sequence). The CDR3 spells CASRIQGVNTEAFF. In nucleotides, the CDR3 is TGTGCCAGTAGAATACAGGGGGTGAACACTGAAGCTTTCTTT.

The chain joins TRBV11-3 to TRBJ2-2, with D possibly matching TRBD2 (5 bases). V was pared by 1 base and J by 5 bases, with 8 bases between. This CDR3 spans 14 amino acids. Per the germline V gene, CDR1 is SGHNT and CDR2 is YENEEA. The CDR3, as DNA: TGTGCCAGCAGCTTAGTCACGGGAACCGGGGAGCTGTTTTTT. Its translation is CASSLVTGTGELFF.

The rearrangement uses TRBV7-2 and TRBJ2-7; TRBD1 might be the D (6 bases). Germline assignment: CDR1 SGHTA and CDR2 FQGNSA. There are 16 residues in the CDR3. V lost 1 base to trimming and J lost 7 bases, with 20 bases between them. The DNA of the CDR3 is TGTGCCAGCAGCTTAGTCGCAGGGGCCCAGCCCCTGGAGCAGTACTTC. Encoded protein: CASSLVAGAQPLEQYF.

The chain employs TRBV19 and TRBJ1-2; perhaps TRBD1 as D (6 bases). The CDR3 length is 13 residues. Germline V gives CDR1 LNHDA, CDR2 SQIVND (reference sequence). The ends were cut back, 6 bases at V and 8 bases at J, with 16 bases in the middle. The CDR3, as DNA: TGTGCCAGTAGCCGGGGGGGGCCTTGGGGCTACACCTTC. Its protein is CASSRGGPWGYTF.

V and J are TRBV5-1 and TRBJ1-3; D unclear. V lost 4 bases, J lost 2 bases, and 10 bases lay in between. Germline V gives CDR1 SGHRS, CDR2 YFSETQ. The CDR3 has 14 amino acids. CDR3 protein: CASSERAPGNTIYF. The CDR3 nucleotides read TGCGCCAGCAGCGAACGCGCGCCTGGAAACACCATATATTTT.